What follows describes a single T cell receptor beta chain. The antigen is unknown. Each subset's genomic DNA was split evenly across several immunoSEQ plates. TCRdb's copy holds only in-frame clones and misses some; the assay was immunoSEQ multiplex PCR. The repertoire has some 2.4 million clones, 93% of them found once; the top ten carry 0.35% to 0.45%. These data come from a study of shared clonotypes between healthy human individuals. Study-level points and caveats: An anticipated effect of sequencing depth on clonotype sharing among donors was recognized. Naive subsets, compared against memory subsets, generally had larger estimated richness values.

Sequenced sample: naive CD4+ T cells from PBMCs. This sample's subset: CD45RA+ positively selected. This TCR came from a man between 18 and 35 years old in good health. Some clones in this sample may be carry-over from other donors' samples.

CDR3 protein: CASRRQGLNTGELFF. CDR3 in DNA: TGTGCCAGCAGAAGACAGGGCCTCAACACCGGGGAGCTGTTTTTT. The V gene is TRBV6-5, the J gene TRBJ2-2, with 7 bases that match TRBD1. This CDR3 contains 15 residues. In germline, CDR1 is MNHEY, CDR2 SVGAGI. J was trimmed by 2 bases and V by 6 bases; bases with no gene match: 6.